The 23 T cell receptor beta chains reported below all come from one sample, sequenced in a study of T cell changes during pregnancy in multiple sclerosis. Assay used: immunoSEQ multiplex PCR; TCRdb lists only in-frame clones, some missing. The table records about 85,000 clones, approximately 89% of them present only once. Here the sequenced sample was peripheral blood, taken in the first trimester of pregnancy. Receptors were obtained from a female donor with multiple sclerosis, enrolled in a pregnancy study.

The CDR3 sequence is CASSEGLAGGETQYF. In nucleotides, the CDR3 is TGTGCCAGCAGTGAAGGCCTAGCGGGAGGGGAGACCCAGTACTTC. The V and J genes are TRBV25-1 and TRBJ2-5, with 12 bases aligning to TRBD2. The CDR3 sequence is 15 residues long. From germline, CDR1 is MGHDK and CDR2 SYGVNS. V dropped 2 bases and J dropped 5; count of bases not matched to a gene: 3.

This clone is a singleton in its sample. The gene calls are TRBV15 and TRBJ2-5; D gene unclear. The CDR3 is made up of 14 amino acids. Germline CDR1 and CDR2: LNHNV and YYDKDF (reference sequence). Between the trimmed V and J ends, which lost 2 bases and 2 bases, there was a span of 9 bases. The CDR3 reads CATSRSLLQETQYF. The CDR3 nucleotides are TGTGCCACCAGCAGATCACTTCTACAAGAGACCCAGTACTTC.

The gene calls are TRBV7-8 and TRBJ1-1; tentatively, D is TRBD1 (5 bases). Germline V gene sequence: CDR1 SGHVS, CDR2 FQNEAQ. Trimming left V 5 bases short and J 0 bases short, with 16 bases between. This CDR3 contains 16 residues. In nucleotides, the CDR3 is TGTGCCAGCAGCCTGATCCCGGGACTCCTGAACACTGAAGCTTTCTTT. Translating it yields CASSLIPGLLNTEAFF.

The CDR3 loop reads CASSFAGDYNEQFF. For the CDR3, the DNA is TGTGCCAGCAGTTTTGCAGGGGATTACAATGAGCAGTTCTTC. The J gene is TRBJ2-1, the V gene TRBV27; D may be TRBD1 (6 bases). From germline, CDR1 is MNHEY and CDR2 SMNVEV (reference sequence). V was trimmed by 3 bases and J by 4 bases, leaving 10 bases between them. The CDR3 is made up of 14 amino acids.

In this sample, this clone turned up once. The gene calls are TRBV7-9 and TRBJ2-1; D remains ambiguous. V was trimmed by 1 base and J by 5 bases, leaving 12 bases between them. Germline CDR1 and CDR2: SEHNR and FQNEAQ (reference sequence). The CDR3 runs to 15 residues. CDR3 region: CASSLGSAQNNEQFF. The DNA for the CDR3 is TGTGCCAGCAGCTTAGGGTCAGCGCAAAACAATGAGCAGTTCTTC. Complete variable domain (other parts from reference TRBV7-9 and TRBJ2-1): DTGVSQNPRHKITKRGQNVTFRCDPISEHNRLYWYRQTLGQGPEFLTYFQNEAQLEKSRLLSDRFSAERPKGSFSTLEIQRTEQGDSAMYLCASSLGSAQNNEQFFGPGTRLTVL.

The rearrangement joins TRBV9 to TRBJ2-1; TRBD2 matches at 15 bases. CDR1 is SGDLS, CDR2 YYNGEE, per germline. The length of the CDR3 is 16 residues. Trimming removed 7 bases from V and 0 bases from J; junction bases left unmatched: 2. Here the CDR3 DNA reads TGTGCCAGCGGACTAGCGGGAGGGAGCTCCTACAATGAGCAGTTCTTC. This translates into CASGLAGGSSYNEQFF.

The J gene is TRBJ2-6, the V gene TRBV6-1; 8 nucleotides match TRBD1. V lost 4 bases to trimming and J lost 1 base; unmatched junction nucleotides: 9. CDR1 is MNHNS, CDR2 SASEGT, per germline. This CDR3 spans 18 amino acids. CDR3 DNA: TGTGCCAGCAGTGTAAAGGGACAGGCCTTATCTGGGGCCAACGTCCTGACTTTC. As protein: CASSVKGQALSGANVLTF.

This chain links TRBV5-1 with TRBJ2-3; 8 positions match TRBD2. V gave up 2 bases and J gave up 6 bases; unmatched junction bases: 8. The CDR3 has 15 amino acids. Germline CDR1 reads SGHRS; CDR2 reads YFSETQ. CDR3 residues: CASSFLGRAGDTQYF. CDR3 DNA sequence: TGCGCCAGCAGCTTTCTCGGGAGGGCCGGGGATACGCAGTATTTT.

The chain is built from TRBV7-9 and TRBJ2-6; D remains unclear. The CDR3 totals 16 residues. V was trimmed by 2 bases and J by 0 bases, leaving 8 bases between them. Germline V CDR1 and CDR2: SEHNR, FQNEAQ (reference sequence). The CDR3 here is CASSLQVRSGANVLTF. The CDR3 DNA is TGTGCCAGCAGCTTACAGGTCCGCTCTGGGGCCAACGTCCTGACTTTC. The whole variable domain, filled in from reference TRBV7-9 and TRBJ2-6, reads DTGVSQNPRHKITKRGQNVTFRCDPISEHNRLYWYRQTLGQGPEFLTYFQNEAQLEKSRLLSDRFSAERPKGSFSTLEIQRTEQGDSAMYLCASSLQVRSGANVLTFGAGSRLTVL.

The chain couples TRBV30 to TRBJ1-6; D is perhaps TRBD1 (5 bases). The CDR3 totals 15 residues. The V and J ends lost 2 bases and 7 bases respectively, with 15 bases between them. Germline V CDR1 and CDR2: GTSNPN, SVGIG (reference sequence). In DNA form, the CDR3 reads TGTGCCTGGAGTCCTGAGGGACTGCTGAATTCACCCCTCCACTTT. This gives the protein CAWSPEGLLNSPLHF. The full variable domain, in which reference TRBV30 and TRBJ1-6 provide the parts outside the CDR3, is SQTIHQWPATLVQPVGSPLSLECTVEGTSNPNLYWYRQAAGRGLQLLFYSVGIGQISSEVPQNLSASRPQDRQFILSSKKLLLSDSGFYLCAWSPEGLLNSPLHFGNGTRLTVT.

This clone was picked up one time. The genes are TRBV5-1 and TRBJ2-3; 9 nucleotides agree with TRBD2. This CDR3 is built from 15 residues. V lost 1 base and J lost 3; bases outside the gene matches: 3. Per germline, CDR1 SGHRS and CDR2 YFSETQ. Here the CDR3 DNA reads TGCGCCAGCAGCTTGACTAGCGGGTTTACAGATACGCAGTATTTT. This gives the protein CASSLTSGFTDTQYF.

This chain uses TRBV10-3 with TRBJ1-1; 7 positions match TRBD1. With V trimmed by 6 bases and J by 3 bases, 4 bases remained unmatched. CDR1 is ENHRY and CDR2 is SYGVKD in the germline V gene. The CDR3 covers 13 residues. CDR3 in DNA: TGTGCCATCAGAGGGGGCGGGGACACTGAAGCTTTCTTT. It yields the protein CAIRGGGDTEAFF.

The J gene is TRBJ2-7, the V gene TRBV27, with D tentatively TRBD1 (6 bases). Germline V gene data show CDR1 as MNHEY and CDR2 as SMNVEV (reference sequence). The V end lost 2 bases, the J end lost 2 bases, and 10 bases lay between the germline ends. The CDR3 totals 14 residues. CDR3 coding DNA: TGTGCCAGCAGTTTAGTACAGGGCGCCTACGAGCAGTACTTC. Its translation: CASSLVQGAYEQYF.

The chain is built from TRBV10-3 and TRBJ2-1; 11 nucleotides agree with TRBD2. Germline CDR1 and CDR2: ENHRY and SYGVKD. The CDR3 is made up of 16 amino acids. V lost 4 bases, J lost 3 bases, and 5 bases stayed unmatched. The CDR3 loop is CAISGASGRIYNEQFF. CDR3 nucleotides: TGTGCCATCAGTGGGGCTAGCGGGAGGATCTACAATGAGCAGTTCTTC.

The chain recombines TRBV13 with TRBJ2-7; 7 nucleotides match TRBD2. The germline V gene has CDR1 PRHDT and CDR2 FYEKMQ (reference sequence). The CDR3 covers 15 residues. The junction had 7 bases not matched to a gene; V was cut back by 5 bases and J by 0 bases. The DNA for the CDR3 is TGTGCCAGCAGCGCTATGCGGGGGAGCTCCTACGAGCAGTACTTC. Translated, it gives CASSAMRGSSYEQYF.

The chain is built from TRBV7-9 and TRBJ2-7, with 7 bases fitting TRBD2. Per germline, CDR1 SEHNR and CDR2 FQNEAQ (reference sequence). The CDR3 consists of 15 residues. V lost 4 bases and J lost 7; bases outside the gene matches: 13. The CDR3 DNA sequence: TGTGCCAGCAGCTCAAGCGGGAACCCCTTCGGTGAGCAGTACTTC. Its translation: CASSSSGNPFGEQYF.

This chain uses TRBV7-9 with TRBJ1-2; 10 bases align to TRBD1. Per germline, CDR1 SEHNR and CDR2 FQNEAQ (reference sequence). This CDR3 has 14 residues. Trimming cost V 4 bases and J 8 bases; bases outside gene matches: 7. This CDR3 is CASSSAGTGVGYTF. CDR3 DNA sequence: TGTGCCAGCAGCTCCGCCGGGACAGGGGTCGGCTACACCTTC.

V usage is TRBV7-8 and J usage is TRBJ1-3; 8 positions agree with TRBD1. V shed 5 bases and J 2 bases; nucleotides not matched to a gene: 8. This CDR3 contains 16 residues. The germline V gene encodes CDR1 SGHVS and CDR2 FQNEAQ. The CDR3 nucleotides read TGTGCCAGCAGCCCGCACAGGGGGTCCCCTGGAAACACCATATATTTT. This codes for CASSPHRGSPGNTIYF.

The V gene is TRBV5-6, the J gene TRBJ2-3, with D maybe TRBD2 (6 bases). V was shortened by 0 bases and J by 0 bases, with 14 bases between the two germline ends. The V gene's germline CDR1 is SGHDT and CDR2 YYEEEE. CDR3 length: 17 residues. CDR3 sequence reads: CASSLGPPGGSTDTQYF. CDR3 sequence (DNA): TGTGCCAGCAGCTTGGGGCCTCCCGGGGGTAGCACAGATACGCAGTATTTT.

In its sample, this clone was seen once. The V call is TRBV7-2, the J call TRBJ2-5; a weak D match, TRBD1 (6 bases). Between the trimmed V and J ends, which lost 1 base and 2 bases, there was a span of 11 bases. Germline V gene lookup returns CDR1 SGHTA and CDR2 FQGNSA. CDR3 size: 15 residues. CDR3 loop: CASSLEGHNQETQYF. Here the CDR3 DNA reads TGTGCCAGCAGCTTAGAGGGACATAATCAAGAGACCCAGTACTTC.

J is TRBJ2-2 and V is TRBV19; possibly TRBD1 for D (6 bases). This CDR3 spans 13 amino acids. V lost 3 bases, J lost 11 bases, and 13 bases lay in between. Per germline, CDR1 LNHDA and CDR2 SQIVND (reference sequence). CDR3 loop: CASSIHREGELFF. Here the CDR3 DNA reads TGTGCCAGTAGTATTCACAGGGAAGGAGAGCTGTTTTTT.

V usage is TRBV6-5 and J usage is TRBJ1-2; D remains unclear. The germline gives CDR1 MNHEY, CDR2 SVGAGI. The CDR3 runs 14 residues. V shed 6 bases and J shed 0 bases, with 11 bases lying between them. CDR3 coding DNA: TGTGCCAGCAGCCTCGACATAGCTAACTATGGCTACACCTTC. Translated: CASSLDIANYGYTF.

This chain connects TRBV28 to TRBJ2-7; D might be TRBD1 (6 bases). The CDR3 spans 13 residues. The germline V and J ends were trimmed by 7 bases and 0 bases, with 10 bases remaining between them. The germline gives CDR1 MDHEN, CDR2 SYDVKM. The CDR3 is CASTRTASYEQYF. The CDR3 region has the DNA TGTGCCAGCACTCGGACAGCCTCCTACGAGCAGTACTTC.